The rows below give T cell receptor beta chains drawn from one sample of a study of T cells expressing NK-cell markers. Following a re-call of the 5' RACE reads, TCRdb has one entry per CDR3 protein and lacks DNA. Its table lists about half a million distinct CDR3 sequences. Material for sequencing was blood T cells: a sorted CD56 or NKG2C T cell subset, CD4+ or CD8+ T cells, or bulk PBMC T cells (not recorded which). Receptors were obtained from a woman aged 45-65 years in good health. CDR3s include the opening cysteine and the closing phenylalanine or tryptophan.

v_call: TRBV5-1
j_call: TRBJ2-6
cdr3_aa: CASSATGAEANVLTF

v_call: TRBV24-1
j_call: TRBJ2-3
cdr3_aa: CATMGNDHTQYF

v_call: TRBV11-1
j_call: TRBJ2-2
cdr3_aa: CASSSGLAGARELFF

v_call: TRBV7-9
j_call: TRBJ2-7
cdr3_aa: CASSSRRRSYEQYF

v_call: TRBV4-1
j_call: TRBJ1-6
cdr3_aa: CASSQKPGGSPLHF

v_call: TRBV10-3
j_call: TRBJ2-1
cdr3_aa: CAISEPLWDRGNDEQFF

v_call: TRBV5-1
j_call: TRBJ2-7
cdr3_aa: CASSLAGGTGYHEQYF

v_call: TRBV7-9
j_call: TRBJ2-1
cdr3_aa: CASSSQDRSSYNEQFF

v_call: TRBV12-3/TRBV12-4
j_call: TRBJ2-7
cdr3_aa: CACSSGTLHYSYEQYF

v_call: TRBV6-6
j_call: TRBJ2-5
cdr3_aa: CASSYSIGWGGETQYF

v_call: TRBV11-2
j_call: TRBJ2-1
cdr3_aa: CASSLDFLGAFF

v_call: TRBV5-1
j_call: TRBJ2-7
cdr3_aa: CASSFITGGQTYEQYF

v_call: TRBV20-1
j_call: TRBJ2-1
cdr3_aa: CSARGELAGAINEQFF

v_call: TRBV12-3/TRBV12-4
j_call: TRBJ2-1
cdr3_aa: CASSLAGGPVNEQFF

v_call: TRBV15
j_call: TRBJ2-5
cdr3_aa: CATSRVYETQYF

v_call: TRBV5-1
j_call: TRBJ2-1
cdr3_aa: CASSLAFIDNYNEQFF

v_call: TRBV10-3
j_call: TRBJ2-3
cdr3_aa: CAISTLRTDTQYF

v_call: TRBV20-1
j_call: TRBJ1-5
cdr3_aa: CSARRVMGIGENQPQHF

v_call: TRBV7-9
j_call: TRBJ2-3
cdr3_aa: CASSPRGSGGGRTQYF

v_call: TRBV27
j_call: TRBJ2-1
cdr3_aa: CASRSAGGPANEQFF